This T cell receptor (beta chain) stems from a study of blood T cell repertoires in COVID-19. In the study overall: Sample material is recorded as cDNA or gDNA derived from T cells, B-cell-depleted T cells, or PBMCs.

Recruited during active infection, patients (from Seattle) were subsequently followed longitudinally. Trimming removed 3 bases at V and 5 bases at J, with 14 bases between. CDR3 length: 14 residues. Germline CDR1 reads MNHEY; CDR2 reads SMNVEV (reference sequence). Data came from immunoSEQ multiplex PCR; TCRdb stores just in-frame clones and leaves some out. The repertoire holds around 400,000 clones, with more than 75% as singletons. Material: peripheral blood. The sequence came from a woman aged 60 to 75 with COVID-19, enrolled during active disease. The gene calls are TRBV27 and TRBJ2-7, with D possibly TRBD2 on 6 matching bases. CDR3 in DNA: TGTGCCAGCAGTTTGAGGCGGGGCGGGAACGAGCAGTACTTC. Residues: CASSLRRGGNEQYF.